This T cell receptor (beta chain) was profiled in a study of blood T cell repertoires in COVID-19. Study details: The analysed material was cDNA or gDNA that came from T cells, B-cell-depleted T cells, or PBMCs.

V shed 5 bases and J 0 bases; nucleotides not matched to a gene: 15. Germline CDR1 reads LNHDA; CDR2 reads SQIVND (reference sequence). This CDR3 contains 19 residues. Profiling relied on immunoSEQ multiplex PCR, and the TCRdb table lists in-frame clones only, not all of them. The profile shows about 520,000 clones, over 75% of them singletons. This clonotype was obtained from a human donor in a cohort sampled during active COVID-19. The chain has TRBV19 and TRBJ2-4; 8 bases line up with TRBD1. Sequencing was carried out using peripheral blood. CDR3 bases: TGTGCCAGTAGTCTCTCATGGACAGGGATGGGGGTAGCCAAAAACATTCAGTACTTC. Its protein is CASSLSWTGMGVAKNIQYF.